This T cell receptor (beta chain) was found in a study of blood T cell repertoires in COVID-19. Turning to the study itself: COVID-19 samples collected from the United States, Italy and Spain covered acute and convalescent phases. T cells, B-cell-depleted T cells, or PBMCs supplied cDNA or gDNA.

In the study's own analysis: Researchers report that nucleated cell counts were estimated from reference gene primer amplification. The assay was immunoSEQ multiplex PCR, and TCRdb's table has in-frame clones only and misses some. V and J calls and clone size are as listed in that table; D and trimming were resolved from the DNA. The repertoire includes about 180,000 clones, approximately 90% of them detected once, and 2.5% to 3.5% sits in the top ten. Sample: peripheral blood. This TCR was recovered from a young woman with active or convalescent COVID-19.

The CDR3 bases are TGCGCCAGCAGTGAGTCTGGGGGAGGGCGCCTAGATACGCAGTATTTT. The encoded protein is CASSESGGGRLDTQYF. V is TRBV10-2 and J is TRBJ2-3; 7 bases agree with TRBD2. CDR1 and CDR2 from the germline V gene are WSHSY and SAAADI. J was trimmed by 5 bases and V by 0 bases; bases with no gene match: 8. This CDR3 is 16 amino acids long.